This record looks at one T cell receptor beta chain sequence and its context. The CDR3 spans 20 residues. Germline assignment: CDR1 SGDLS and CDR2 YYNGEE. Trimming at V came to 4 bases and at J to 0 bases, leaving 17 bases not matched to a gene. Patients in Seattle were enrolled during active infection, then followed longitudinally. These data belong to a study of blood T cell repertoires in COVID-19. Across the whole study: From T cells, B-cell-depleted T cells, or PBMCs came the material, which was cDNA or gDNA.

TCRdb's table, derived via immunoSEQ multiplex PCR, lists solely in-frame clones and lacks some. The sample lists roughly 69,000 clones; about 84% were seen once. Sequencing was performed on peripheral blood. The receptor was derived from a man between 45 and 60 years old with COVID-19, enrolled during active disease. This rearrangement joins TRBV9 to TRBJ2-3; 10 nucleotides line up with TRBD2. CDR3 DNA sequence: TGTGCCAGCAGCCGTGGGACCGGGGCTAGCGGGGGAGCTAGCACAGATACGCAGTATTTT. As protein: CASSRGTGASGGASTDTQYF.